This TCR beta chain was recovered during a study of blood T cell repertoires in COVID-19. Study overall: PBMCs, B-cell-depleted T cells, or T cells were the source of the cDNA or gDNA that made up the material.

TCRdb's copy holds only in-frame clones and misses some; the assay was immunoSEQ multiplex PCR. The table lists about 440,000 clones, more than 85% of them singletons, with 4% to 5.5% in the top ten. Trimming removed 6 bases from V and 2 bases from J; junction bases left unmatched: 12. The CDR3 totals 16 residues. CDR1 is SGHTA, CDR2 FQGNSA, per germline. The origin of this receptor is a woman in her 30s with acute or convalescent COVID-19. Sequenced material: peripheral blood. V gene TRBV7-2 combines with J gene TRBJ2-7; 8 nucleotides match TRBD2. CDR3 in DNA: TGTGCCAGCAGTCGGAGGGGAGCGGGGGCAACCTACGAGCAGTACTTC. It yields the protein CASSRRGAGATYEQYF.